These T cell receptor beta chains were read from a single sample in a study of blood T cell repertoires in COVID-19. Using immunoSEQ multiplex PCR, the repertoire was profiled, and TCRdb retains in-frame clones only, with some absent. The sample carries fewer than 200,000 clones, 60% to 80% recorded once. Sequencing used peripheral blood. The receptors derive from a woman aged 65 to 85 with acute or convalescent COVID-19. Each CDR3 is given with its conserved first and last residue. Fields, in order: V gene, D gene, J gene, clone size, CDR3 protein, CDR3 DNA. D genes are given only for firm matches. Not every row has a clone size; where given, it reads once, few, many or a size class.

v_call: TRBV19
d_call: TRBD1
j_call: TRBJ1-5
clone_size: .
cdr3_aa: CASSASRGRLPQHF
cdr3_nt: TGTGCCAGTAGTGCCAGCAGGGGGCGGCTGCCCCAGCATTTT

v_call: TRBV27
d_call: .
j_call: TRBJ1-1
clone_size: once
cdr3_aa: CASSFRMERMEGAFF
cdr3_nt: TGTGCCAGCAGTTTCAGGATGGAACGGATGGAGGGAGCTTTCTTT

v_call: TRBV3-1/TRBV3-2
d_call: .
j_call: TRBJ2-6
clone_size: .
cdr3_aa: CASSQDISGANVLTF
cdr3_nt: TGTGCCAGCAGCCAAGACATCTCTGGGGCCAACGTCCTGACTTTC

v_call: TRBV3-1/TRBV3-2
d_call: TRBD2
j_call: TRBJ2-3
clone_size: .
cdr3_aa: CASSQALAGGTDTQYF
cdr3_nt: TGTGCCAGCAGCCAGGCACTAGCGGGAGGAACAGATACGCAGTATTTT

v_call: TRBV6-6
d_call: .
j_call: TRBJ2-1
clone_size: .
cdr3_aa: CATRRRGNEQFF
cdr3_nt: TGTGCCACCCGGAGAAGGGGCAATGAGCAGTTCTTC

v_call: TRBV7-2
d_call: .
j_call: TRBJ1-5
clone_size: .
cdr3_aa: CASSRYRKDQPQHF
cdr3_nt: TGTGCCAGCAGCCGGTACAGGAAGGATCAGCCCCAGCATTTT

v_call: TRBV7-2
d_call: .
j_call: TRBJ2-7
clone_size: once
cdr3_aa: CASSLESSGTYEQYF
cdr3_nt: TGTGCCAGCAGCTTAGAGTCCTCGGGGACCTACGAGCAGTACTTC

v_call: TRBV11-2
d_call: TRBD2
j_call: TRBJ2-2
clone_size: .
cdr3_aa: CASSQGIAGANTGELFF
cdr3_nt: TGTGCCAGCAGCCAAGGGATAGCGGGAGCGAACACCGGGGAGCTGTTTTTT

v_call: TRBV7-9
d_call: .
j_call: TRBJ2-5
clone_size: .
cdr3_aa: CASSFYGEETQYF
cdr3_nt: TGTGCCAGCAGCTTTTACGGAGAAGAGACCCAGTACTTC

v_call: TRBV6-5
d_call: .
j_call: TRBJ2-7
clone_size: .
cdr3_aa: CASSPPGLSNLEQYF
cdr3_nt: TGTGCCAGCAGTCCGCCGGGACTTAGTAACCTCGAGCAGTACTTC

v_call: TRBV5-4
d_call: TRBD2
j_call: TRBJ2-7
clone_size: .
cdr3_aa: CASSLGLAGVLGEQYF
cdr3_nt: TGTGCCAGCAGCTTGGGGCTAGCGGGAGTCCTTGGCGAGCAGTACTTC

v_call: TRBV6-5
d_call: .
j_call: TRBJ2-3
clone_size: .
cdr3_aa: CASSSWGQGTDTQYF
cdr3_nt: TGTGCCAGCAGTTCCTGGGGGCAGGGCACAGATACGCAGTATTTT

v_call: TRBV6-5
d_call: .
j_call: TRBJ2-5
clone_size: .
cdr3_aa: CASTQGRQETQYF
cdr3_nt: TGTGCCAGCACCCAGGGTCGGCAAGAGACCCAGTACTTC

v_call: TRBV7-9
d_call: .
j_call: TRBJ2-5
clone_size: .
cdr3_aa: CASSSRGTSRTQYF
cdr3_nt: TGTGCCAGCAGCTCTCGGGGGACCTCGAGGACCCAGTACTTC